Listed here are 20 T cell receptor beta chains from one sample, sequenced in a study of blood T cell repertoires in COVID-19. Some clones are missing from TCRdb's copy, which holds only in-frame ones; the method was immunoSEQ multiplex PCR. The sample gives about 99,000 clones, roughly 78% of which show up once; around a sixth is in the top ten. Sequences were obtained from peripheral blood. All receptors derive from a woman older than 75 with active or convalescent COVID-19.

The V call is TRBV13, the J call TRBJ2-5; the match to TRBD2 covers 10 bases. The V gene's germline CDR1 is PRHDT and CDR2 FYEKMQ (reference sequence). With 0 bases clipped from V and 5 bases from J, the junction kept 3 bases outside the gene matches. The CDR3 consists of 15 residues. The CDR3 region has the DNA TGTGCCAGCAGCTTAGGACTAGCGGGATTGGAGACCCAGTACTTC. Its protein product is CASSLGLAGLETQYF.

The chain carries TRBV7-8 and TRBJ1-2; 10 bases are shared with TRBD1. Trimming cost V 2 bases and J 4 bases; bases outside gene matches: 7. The germline CDR1 and CDR2 sequences are SGHVS and FQNEAQ. CDR3 length: 16 amino acids. In DNA form, the CDR3 reads TGTGCCAGCAGCTTACGACAGGGGGCCCGGGGCTATGGCTACACCTTC. Translation gives CASSLRQGARGYGYTF.

J is TRBJ2-1 and V is TRBV9, with 9 bases matching TRBD2. The germline V gene has CDR1 SGDLS and CDR2 YYNGEE. The CDR3 is 15 residues long. The V segment lost 2 bases and the J segment 8 bases; nucleotides outside the gene matches: 8. The chain's CDR3 is CASSVGGRDGHEQFF. In DNA, the CDR3 is TGTGCCAGCAGCGTCGGCGGGAGGGATGGCCATGAGCAGTTCTTC.

The chain joins TRBV18 to TRBJ2-7; TRBD1 matches at 7 bases. This CDR3 has 14 residues. The germline V gene has CDR1 KGHSH and CDR2 LQKENI. V shed 2 bases, J shed 3 bases, and the junction held 4 bases outside the gene matches. The CDR3 spells CASSPLGQDYEQYF. In nucleotides, the CDR3 is TGTGCCAGCTCACCATTAGGACAGGACTACGAGCAGTACTTC.

J is TRBJ1-1 and V is TRBV2; the D is unclear. The CDR3 has 14 residues. The germline gives CDR1 SNHLY, CDR2 FYNNEI. Trimming took 5 bases from V and 3 from J, leaving 13 bases between them. The CDR3 nucleotides read TGTGCCAGCAGTTTTGGGGAGTGGGACACTGAAGCTTTCTTT. As protein: CASSFGEWDTEAFF.

The chain uses TRBV11-2 and TRBJ2-1; TRBD2 agrees at 9 bases. The V and J ends lost 7 bases and 5 bases, in that order; junction bases with no gene match: 9. The CDR3 runs 15 residues. Germline CDR1 SGHAT, CDR2 FQNNGV. DNA of the CDR3: TGTGCCAGCATCTATAGCGGGAGATTGGACAATGAGCAGTTCTTC. This sequence encodes CASIYSGRLDNEQFF.

The chain recombines TRBV28 with TRBJ1-3; perhaps TRBD1 as D (5 bases). Germline CDR1 is MDHEN and CDR2 is SYDVKM. The CDR3 covers 14 residues. Trimming pared 3 bases from V and 3 bases from J, leaving 9 bases between. This CDR3 is CASSFNGGGNTIYF. Written as DNA, the CDR3 is TGTGCCAGCAGTTTCAACGGGGGTGGAAACACCATATATTTT.

V is TRBV6-5 and J is TRBJ2-3; TRBD2 aligns across 9 bases. The germline gives CDR1 MNHEY, CDR2 SVGAGI. The CDR3 is 15 amino acids. The trim removed 6 bases at V and 6 bases at J, leaving 10 bases unmatched. The CDR3 DNA reads as TGTGCCAGCAGCCCCGGGGCTAGCGGGAAGGATACGCAGTATTTT. As protein: CASSPGASGKDTQYF.

This clone was counted only a few times. CDR3 residues: CASPSGGDEQFF. Here the CDR3 DNA reads TGTGCCAGCCCTTCGGGTGGCGATGAGCAGTTCTTC. The chain employs TRBV28 and TRBJ2-1, with no clear D. The CDR3 is made up of 12 amino acids. The germline CDR1 and CDR2 sequences are MDHEN and SYDVKM. Trimming left V 8 bases short and J 8 bases short, with 13 bases between.

This clone turned up a few times. The rearrangement joins TRBV6-5 to TRBJ1-6, with D maybe TRBD1 (6 bases). Germline V lookup: CDR1 MNHEY, CDR2 SVGAGI. This CDR3 comprises 13 residues. V lost 8 bases and J lost 8, with 13 bases in between. CDR3 in DNA: TGTGCCAGCTCTGGACAGCCAGATTCACCCCTCCACTTT. Its protein is CASSGQPDSPLHF.

This clone appeared a single time. This rearrangement joins TRBV7-9 to TRBJ1-5; tentatively, D is TRBD1 (5 bases). The CDR3 contains 17 residues. Trimming cost V 0 bases and J 0 bases, with 12 bases left between them. Germline V gives CDR1 SEHNR, CDR2 FQNEAQ (reference sequence). The CDR3: CASSLAGDWYSNQPQHF. CDR3 DNA sequence: TGTGCCAGCAGCTTAGCTGGGGACTGGTATAGCAATCAGCCCCAGCATTTT.

This clone was found a few times. The chain carries TRBV10-2 and TRBJ2-7, with D hard to call. Germline values: CDR1 WSHSY, CDR2 SAAADI. The CDR3 spans 14 residues. V was cut by 0 bases and J by 9 bases, with 15 bases left in between. The CDR3 sequence is CASSESARPTGQYF. The CDR3 nucleotides are TGCGCCAGCAGTGAGTCGGCCAGACCGACGGGGCAGTACTTC.

This clone was observed a few times. The chain joins TRBV6-5 to TRBJ1-1, with D possibly matching TRBD1 (5 bases). This CDR3 is 13 amino acids long. Germline V lookup: CDR1 MNHEY, CDR2 SVGAGI. V lost 2 bases and J 4 bases, leaving 8 bases between the germline ends. The CDR3 region is CASSYRGGTEAFF. Here the CDR3 DNA reads TGTGCCAGCAGTTACAGGGGAGGCACTGAAGCTTTCTTT.

This chain uses TRBV6-1 with TRBJ1-2; tentatively, D is TRBD1 (5 bases). In germline, CDR1 is MNHNS, CDR2 SASEGT. The CDR3 sequence is 15 residues long. The V and J ends lost 1 base and 3 bases respectively, with 12 bases between them. The chain's CDR3 is CASSEVGRPHYGYTF. The DNA for the CDR3 is TGTGCCAGCAGTGAAGTGGGGCGGCCCCACTATGGCTACACCTTC.

The chain is built from TRBV5-8 and TRBJ1-3; 8 bases are shared with TRBD1. The V gene end was trimmed by 0 bases and the J gene end by 2 bases; junction bases not matched to a gene: 4. The CDR3 covers 16 residues. CDR1 is SGHTS and CDR2 is YDEGEE in the germline V gene. In DNA form, the CDR3 reads TGTGCCAGCAGCTTGGCCCAGGGGGCGGCTGGAAACACCATATATTTT. Its protein product is CASSLAQGAAGNTIYF.

The sample holds one count of this clone. V is TRBV18 and J is TRBJ1-1, with D perhaps matching TRBD1 (5 bases). This CDR3 contains 16 residues. In germline, CDR1 is KGHSH, CDR2 LQKENI. V was clipped by 2 bases and J by 2 bases, with 15 bases between them. The CDR3 region has the DNA TGTGCCAGCTCACCAACAGGTGGGCTTGGCAACACTGAAGCTTTCTTT. Translated: CASSPTGGLGNTEAFF.

This clone was observed once. The genes are TRBV9 and TRBJ1-4, with D possibly TRBD1 on 6 matching bases. CDR1 SGDLS and CDR2 YYNGEE come from the germline V gene. The CDR3 has 14 residues. Trimming removed 4 bases from V and 7 bases from J, with 14 bases in between. The CDR3 sequence: CASSLRTVGEKLFF. The DNA for the CDR3 is TGTGCCAGCAGCCTACGGACAGTAGGTGAAAAACTGTTTTTT.

This chain joins TRBV5-1 and TRBJ1-1; 11 positions match TRBD1. CDR1 and CDR2 (germline): SGHRS, YFSETQ. The CDR3 spans 14 residues. The V segment lost 6 bases and the J segment 4 bases; nucleotides outside the gene matches: 5. CDR3 nucleotides: TGCGCCAGCACCCGGGACAGGGGGACCACTGAAGCTTTCTTT. It encodes CASTRDRGTTEAFF.

Comments on this clone: The germline gene is not matched at one end of the junction; a read error may be the cause. The chain has TRBV5-1 and TRBJ2-5; 9 bases are a match to TRBD2. The CDR3 runs to 15 residues. Germline V gene lookup returns CDR1 SGHRS and CDR2 YFSETQ. The CDR3 coding sequence is TGTGCCAGCAGCTTTCCTAGCGGGGCCCAAGAGACCCAGTACTTC. Translating gives CASSFPSGAQETQYF. Using reference TRBV5-1 and TRBJ2-5 for the parts outside the CDR3, the full variable domain is KAGVTQTPRYLIKTRGQQVTLSCSPISGHRSVSWYQQTPGQGLQFLFEYFSETQRNKGNFPGRFSGRQFSNSRSEMNVSTLELGDSALYLCASSFPSGAQETQYFGPGTRLLVL.

This chain links TRBV2 with TRBJ1-2; D possibly corresponds to TRBD1 (5 bases). V dropped 11 bases and J dropped 0 bases, with 13 bases sitting between them. Germline CDR1 and CDR2: SNHLY and FYNNEI. The CDR3 has 13 amino acids. DNA of the CDR3: TGTGCCTGCAAAGAGACAGCTAACTATGGCTACACCTTC. Amino acid sequence: CACKETANYGYTF.